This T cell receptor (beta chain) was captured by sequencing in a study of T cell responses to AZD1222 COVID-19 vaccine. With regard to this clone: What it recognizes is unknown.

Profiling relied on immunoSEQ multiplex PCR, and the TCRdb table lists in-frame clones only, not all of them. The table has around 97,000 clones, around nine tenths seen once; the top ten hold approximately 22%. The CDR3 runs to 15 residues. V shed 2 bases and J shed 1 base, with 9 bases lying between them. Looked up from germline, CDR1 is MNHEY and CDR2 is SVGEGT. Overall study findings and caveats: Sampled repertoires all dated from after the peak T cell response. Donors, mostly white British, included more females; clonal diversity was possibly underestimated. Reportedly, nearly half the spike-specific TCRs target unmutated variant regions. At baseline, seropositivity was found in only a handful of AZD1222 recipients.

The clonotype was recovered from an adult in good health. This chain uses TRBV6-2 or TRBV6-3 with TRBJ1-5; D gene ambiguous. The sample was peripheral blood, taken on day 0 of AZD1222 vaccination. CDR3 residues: CASSYQGLSNQPQHF. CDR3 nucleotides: TGTGCCAGCAGTTACCAAGGGTTGAGCAATCAGCCCCAGCATTTT.